This T cell receptor (beta chain) derives from a study of beta chain features in type 1 diabetes. This clone was seen a few times. As every portion of the isolated RNA was reverse transcribed, the sequencing read expressed TCRB transcripts. TCRdb's table, derived via immunoSEQ multiplex PCR, lists solely in-frame clones and lacks some. This sample has about 150,000 clones, with roughly 48% found just once. The TCR originated in a man between 18 and 29 years old in good health. What was sequenced was Tregs from blood.

The CDR3 reads CASSSPGQPQHF. CDR3 nucleotides: TGTGCCAGCAGTTCCCCGGGTCAGCCCCAGCATTTT. This sequence joins TRBV28 and TRBJ1-5, with D unresolved. The V gene lost 4 bases and the J gene lost 6 bases, with 7 bases spanning the gap. This CDR3 is 12 amino acids long. Germline CDR1 and CDR2: MDHEN and SYDVKM.